The TCR beta chain under discussion was sequenced for a study of blood T cell repertoires in COVID-19. Study-wide background: There were acute and convalescent COVID-19 samples, and they came from the United States, Italy and Spain.

For this clone: At one boundary the junction diverges from the germline segment, which might be a read error.

Profiled with immunoSEQ multiplex PCR; TCRdb holds only in-frame clones, not every one. The top ten hold 4.1% of the sample, which has fewer than 350,000 clones, 85% to 90% seen once. Residents of about two dozen US areas, aged about 18 to 95 years, made up the participants. Germline CDR1 is LGHDT and CDR2 is YNNKEL (reference sequence). The CDR3 contains 17 residues. Specimen: PBMCs or T cells enriched from blood (not recorded which). This TCR was sampled from a woman aged 30 to 39 with acute COVID-19. The V and J genes are TRBV3-1 (or the pseudogene TRBV3-2) and TRBJ2-6, with a possible D match to TRBD2 (7 bases). The CDR3 DNA follows: TGTCCCAGCAGCCAAGGGGGAGGGGGGGCTGGGGCCAACGTCCTGACTTTC. This encodes CPSSQGGGGAGANVLTF.